This TCR beta chain emerged from a study of T cell changes during pregnancy in multiple sclerosis. V was shortened by 6 bases and J by 4 bases, with 13 bases between the two germline ends. This CDR3 region has 13 residues. Germline CDR1 is SGHRS and CDR2 is YFSETQ. The repertoire was sequenced with immunoSEQ multiplex PCR; TCRdb's copy has only in-frame clones and lacks some. The table has some 20,000 clones, more than 75% seen once. The receptor comes from a female donor in good health, enrolled as a control in a pregnancy study. V is TRBV5-1 and J is TRBJ2-5, with D perhaps matching TRBD1 (5 bases). The sequencing here drew on CD4+ T cells from peripheral blood mononuclear cells, taken in the first trimester of pregnancy. The CDR3 DNA follows: TGCGCCAGCACCCCGGACAACCTAGAGACCCAGTACTTC. Its protein is CASTPDNLETQYF. Filled out from reference TRBV5-1 and TRBJ2-5, the complete variable domain reads KAGVTQTPRYLIKTRGQQVTLSCSPISGHRSVSWYQQTPGQGLQFLFEYFSETQRNKGNFPGRFSGRQFSNSRSEMNVSTLELGDSALYLCASTPDNLETQYFGPGTRLLVL.